This T cell receptor beta chain was found in a study of cytomegalovirus exposure and HLA in healthy donors. Study at large: Researchers previously reported finding more than 100 million unique TCR beta sequences from around 200 million T cells. Whole-study results and caveats: Roughly uniform sequencing depth across donors was assumed, possibly incorrectly. In an earlier analysis, about 90% or about 30%: the productive usage of most TCR beta V segments.

V lost 1 base and J lost 1, with 7 bases in between. The CDR3 has 14 amino acids. Germline V CDR1 and CDR2: MNHNS, SASEGT. Amplification used 60 Vbeta primers and 13 Jbeta primers. The assay was immunoSEQ multiplex PCR, and TCRdb's table has in-frame clones only and misses some. The sample lists around 99,000 clones; around three quarters were seen once. Nominally healthy donors were sampled, though unrecorded immune exposures were likely. This clone has just a few counts. Its antigen is not identified. This clonotype was obtained from a man aged 30 to 45 in good health and CMV-seronegative. The chain couples TRBV6-1 to TRBJ1-1; no firm D call. Source material: PBMCs. The CDR3 DNA reads TGTGCCAGCAGTGAAGGTTACAGGAACACTGAAGCTTTCTTT. Translating it yields CASSEGYRNTEAFF.